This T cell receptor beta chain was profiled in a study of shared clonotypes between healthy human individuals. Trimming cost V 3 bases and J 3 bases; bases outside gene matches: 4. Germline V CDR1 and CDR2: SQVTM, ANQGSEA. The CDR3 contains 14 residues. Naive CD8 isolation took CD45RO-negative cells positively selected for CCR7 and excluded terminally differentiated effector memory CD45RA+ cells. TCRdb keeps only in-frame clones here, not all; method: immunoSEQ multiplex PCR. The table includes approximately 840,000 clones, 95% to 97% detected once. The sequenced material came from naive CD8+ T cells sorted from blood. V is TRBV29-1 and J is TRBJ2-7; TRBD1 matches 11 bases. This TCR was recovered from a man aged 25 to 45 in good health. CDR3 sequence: CSVESGQGDYEQYF. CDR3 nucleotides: TGCAGCGTTGAGTCGGGACAGGGGGACTACGAGCAGTACTTC.